This T cell receptor beta chain derives from a study of tumor and adjacent non-tumor tissue in lung cancer (dated 2018 in TCRdb). For the wider study: The cohort included about a dozen adenocarcinoma, 2 squamous cell carcinoma and 1 small cell lung cancer patients. Ages among the roughly 15 patients ranged from about 31 to 85 years, there were roughly 10 men and 5 women, and disease was at TNM stage I to III. A total of fewer than 150 million productive TCRbeta reads were generated by sequencing, corresponding to an average of roughly 4 million reads per sample. The study compared bulk TCRbeta repertoires from lung tumor tissue and matched distant non-tumor lung tissue of around 14 lung cancer patients. For each patient, one tumor sample and one normal lung sample were taken, giving some 33 paired specimens that underwent TCRbeta CDR3 sequencing.

Libraries were constructed by multiplex PCR. TCRdb names Illumina HiSeq 2500 as the instrument used. TCRbeta libraries were built by three rounds of nested PCR using primers (Table S4), following protocols modified from ARM-PCR. Before sequencing, PCR products of 200-500 bp were excised from the gel and purified with the QIAquick gel extraction kit. On the study's bioinformatics: Trimmomatic was used to clean the reads, FLASH merged the cleaned reads into complete CDR3 sequences, and MiTCR assigned the sequences to V(D)J germline segments. VDJtools was used to compute clonal diversity as the inverse Simpson's index. In-frame sequences without a premature stop codon were defined as productive reads. In-frame beta chains were kept once TCRdb had trimmed the public reads at Q25 with fastp and called clones with MiXCR. Records with the same CDR3 protein are collapsed into one entry carrying the most frequent genes and DNA. These V and J calls rely on TCRdb rather than the paper's analysis. Counted in this sample were around 99,000 distinct CDR3 sequences; about 63% of them appeared once. The ten largest make up about 20% of the sample.

Study-level results and caveats: Because peripheral blood was not sequenced, the blood TCRbeta repertoires of the lung cancer patients in the study went unexamined. Only roughly 16 patients were in the cohort, and the authors stated that larger samples and more detailed clinical data are needed. A significantly larger cumulative share of the repertoire was made up by the top 100 clones in normal lung than in tumor tissue. Tumor tissue showed significantly higher TCR diversity (inverse Simpson) than normal lung tissue, at roughly 430 vs 170 (P = 0.0075, Mann-Whitney U test). TCR diversity was significantly higher in younger patients, and higher tumor TCR diversity was associated with shorter overall and disease-free survival. Neither the sequencing platform nor unique molecular identifiers are named or mentioned anywhere in the methods.

Note on this clonotype: This clone's antigen is unknown. It has no much larger one-base neighbor in the sample; base qualities were not kept.

V and J are truncated by 10 bases and 4 bases respectively, leaving an intervening sequence of 23 bases. The CDR3 has 15 amino acids, counting the end cysteine and phenylalanine. CDR3 DNA only is kept here, 45 bases in frame from base 1. Reading the germline V gene gives CDR1 SGHNT and CDR2 YENEEA. RNA was isolated from bulk, unsorted tissue, and RNA quality was assessed with a NanoDrop ND-1000 and an Agilent 2100. The normal lung samples consisted of distant non-tumor tissue collected more than 3 cm from the tumor edge. Newly diagnosed lung cancer patients without prior chemotherapy who had been admitted for thoracic surgery in China between August and November 2014 were enrolled as donors. The study excluded patients who had received radiotherapy or chemotherapy before or who had another cancer at the same time. Surgical tissue pieces of about 1-2.1 cm3 were preserved in RNAlater solution and were kept at -80 degrees C until use.

The sequence joins TRBV11-3 to TRBJ2-7, and the D gene may be TRBD2, 6 bases matching. This receptor was identified in a man in his fifties or sixties with non-small cell lung cancer. The sequenced material came from distant non-tumor lung tissue. DNA sequence: TGTGCCAATAGGAGGGCTAACGGGAGCTCATACGAGCAGTACTTC. Translated, this is CANRRANGSSYEQYF.